The rows below give T cell receptor beta chains drawn from one sample of a study of metastatic and nonmetastatic thyroid tumors. Using MiXCR, TCRdb reanalyzed the PCR reads. The repertoire holds about 7,300 clones, with under 20% as singletons. The sample comprised adjacent normal tissue. These receptors were collected from a female donor with papillary thyroid cancer or a benign thyroid nodule (not recorded which). Some clones in this sample may be carry-over from other donors' samples. The CDR3 runs from the conserved cysteine through the conserved F or W. Each record gives: V gene, J gene, clone size, D gene, CDR3 DNA, CDR3 protein. A D gene is named only where the DNA matches it firmly. A clone size is listed for some rows: how often the clone was seen (once, few, many), or a class if it is expanded.

TRBV5-1	TRBJ1-1	medium-sized	.	TGCGCCAGCAGGGCCGGGGGAAACACTGAAGCTTTCTTT	CASRAGGNTEAFF
TRBV29-1	TRBJ1-2	.	.	TGCAGCGTTGATAGGAGGCCCGTCGGCTACACCTTC	CSVDRRPVGYTF
TRBV11-3	TRBJ2-1	medium-sized	TRBD1	TGTGCCAGCAGCTCCCCTCTCCAGGGGGACAATGAGCAGTTCTTC	CASSSPLQGDNEQFF
TRBV2	TRBJ2-7	few	.	TGTGCCAGCAAACAGGATCCATTCTACGAGCAGTACTTC	CASKQDPFYEQYF
TRBV30	TRBJ2-7	few	.	TGTGCCTGGAGTATCCAGGGCCCCTACGAGCAGTACTTC	CAWSIQGPYEQYF
TRBV7-2	TRBJ2-1	few	.	TGTGCCAGCAGCTTAGCGGGAGACAGCGACAATGAGCAGTTCTTC	CASSLAGDSDNEQFF
TRBV5-1	TRBJ2-2	once	.	TGCGCCAGCAGCTTGGTTGCAGGATCAACCGGGGAGCTGTTTTTT	CASSLVAGSTGELFF
TRBV7-2	TRBJ2-7	once	.	TGTGCCAGCAGCTCGTTGGACAAGGCTAACGAGCAGTACTTC	CASSSLDKANEQYF
TRBV20-1	TRBJ1-2	.	.	TGCAGTGCCGGGGGCACCCACTACTATGGCTACACCTTC	CSAGGTHYYGYTF
TRBV27	TRBJ1-6	medium-sized	TRBD1	TGTGCCAGCAGTTGGGACAGGGGAAGCTCCTATAATTCACCCCTCCACTTT	CASSWDRGSSYNSPLHF
TRBV7-3	TRBJ2-2	medium-sized	TRBD2	TGTGCCAGCAGCTTCGGGGGAGGGGACACCGGGGAGCTGTTTTTT	CASSFGGGDTGELFF
TRBV28	TRBJ2-1	many	TRBD1	TGTGCCAGCAAGAACAGGGGAGTCTACAATGAGCAGTTCTTC	CASKNRGVYNEQFF
TRBV24-1	TRBJ1-1	medium-sized	.	TGTGCCACCAGTGACAGCCAGGGCTGGGACACTGAAGCTTTCTTT	CATSDSQGWDTEAFF
TRBV7-3	TRBJ2-1	.	TRBD1	TGTGCCAGCAGCTTGGGGGGACAGGGGCTTCATGGGGCTCCCCTCAATGAGCAGTTCTTC	CASSLGGQGLHGAPLNEQFF
TRBV2	TRBJ2-1	many	TRBD1	TGTGCCAGCAGATTCGTGGACAGGGGACATAGGATAGATGAGCAGTTCTTC	CASRFVDRGHRIDEQFF
TRBV18	TRBJ2-5	many	.	TGTGCCAGCTCACCACAGGAGAAAGAGACCCAGTACTTC	CASSPQEKETQYF
TRBV6-4	TRBJ1-5	few	.	TGTGCCAGCAGTGACTCTCCGATGCCAGGAACGGATCAGCCCCAGCATTTT	CASSDSPMPGTDQPQHF
TRBV28	TRBJ2-1	many	TRBD2	TGTGCCAGCAGGGAGAGCGGGGGTTCCTACAATGAGCAGTTCTTC	CASRESGGSYNEQFF
TRBV7-9	TRBJ2-7	many	.	TGTGCCAGCAGCGGGGGACAACCAGAGATCAACGAGCAGTACTTC	CASSGGQPEINEQYF
TRBV28	TRBJ2-1	medium-sized	TRBD1	TGTGCCAGCACCCGAGGGAGACAGGGGAGGAATGAGCAGTTCTTC	CASTRGRQGRNEQFF
TRBV10-3	TRBJ2-3	medium-sized	TRBD1	TGTGCCATCAACGTAACTCCTCCCGACAGGGGTAAGGGATACACAGATACGCAGTATTTT	CAINVTPPDRGKGYTDTQYF
TRBV4-1	TRBJ2-7	medium-sized	TRBD1	TGCGCCAGCAGCCAATATGACAGGGGGTTTTCCTACGAGCAGTACTTC	CASSQYDRGFSYEQYF
TRBV6-5	TRBJ2-2	.	.	TGTGCCAGCAGTTGGTCTAGCGCCGGGGAGCTGTTTTTT	CASSWSSAGELFF
TRBV4-1	TRBJ2-7	medium-sized	TRBD1	TGCGCCAGCAGCCAAGGTATCTTCCGGGACAGGTCCTACGAGCAGTACTTC	CASSQGIFRDRSYEQYF
TRBV11-2	TRBJ1-6	medium-sized	TRBD1	TGTGCCAGCAGCTTAGGGGACAGGGGGGAACCCCTCCACTTT	CASSLGDRGEPLHF
TRBV5-1	TRBJ1-2	.	.	TGCGCCAGCAGTGAGGGCAGGGGCTACTATGGCTACACCTTC	CASSEGRGYYGYTF
TRBV7-8	TRBJ2-7	.	.	TGTGCCAGCAGCACTGCAGGGTTCACCTACGAGCAGTACTTC	CASSTAGFTYEQYF
TRBV2	TRBJ2-1	medium-sized	TRBD2	TGTGCCAGGCAAAAAGAAACCGTACTAGCGGGGCAGTTCTTC	CARQKETVLAGQFF
TRBV19	TRBJ1-1	.	.	TGTGCCAGTAGTATTTTACAGGGTTCGATGAACACTGAAGCTCTCTTT	CASSILQGSMNTEALF
TRBV2	TRBJ1-6	few	.	TGTGCCAGCAGTAAACCGCCCGGGAATAATTCACCCCTCCACTTT	CASSKPPGNNSPLHF
TRBV11-2	TRBJ1-4	many	.	TGTGCCAGCAGCTTTGTCAGTGGGTGGGATGAAAAACTGTTTTTT	CASSFVSGWDEKLFF
TRBV7-9	TRBJ2-7	many	.	TGTGCCAGCAGCTTACCCGGACTATATTCCGAGCAGTACTTC	CASSLPGLYSEQYF
TRBV20-1	TRBJ2-2	once	TRBD1	TGCAGTGCCACGCCCGGGACAGGGAGTACCGGGGAGCTGTTTTTT	CSATPGTGSTGELFF
TRBV5-1	TRBJ2-1	.	.	TGCGCCAGCAGCTTGATAGGGCAGGGTTTTCCCAATGAGCAGTTCTTC	CASSLIGQGFPNEQFF
TRBV6-1	TRBJ2-1	few	.	TGTGCCAGCAGTGAAAGCCGCTTTGATGAGCAGTTCTTC	CASSESRFDEQFF
TRBV29-1	TRBJ2-1	many	.	TGCAGCGTTGATCCAGGGGTCAGGCGTGAGCAGTTCTTC	CSVDPGVRREQFF